This TCR beta chain comes out of a study of shared clonotypes between healthy human individuals. Notes on the study in general: Sorted-subset sequencing, rarefaction showed, was incomplete despite large depth.

Using immunoSEQ multiplex PCR, the repertoire was profiled, and TCRdb retains in-frame clones only, with some absent. Of a few million clones in the sample, around 90% were seen once. Trimming removed 1 base from V and 3 bases from J, with 6 bases in between. The CDR3 is 13 residues long. CDR1 and CDR2 from the germline V gene are SGHVS and FQNEAQ. On this clone: Its specificity is unknown.

The chain uses TRBV7-8 and TRBJ2-5; D gene uncertain. The TCR comes from a young man in good health. Sequenced: naive CD4+ T cells sorted from blood. Subset of the sample: CD45RA+ positively selected. CDR3: CASSLVSKETQYF. The CDR3 nucleotides read TGTGCCAGCAGCTTAGTCTCTAAAGAGACCCAGTACTTC.